This TCR beta chain was obtained from a study of graft-versus-host responses after intestinal transplantation. About the research overall: Each transplant was multivisceral, liver-intestinal, or isolated intestinal. Anti-thymocyte globulin induction preceded two to three years of tacrolimus and steroid maintenance in all recipients. Notes on the study in general: Marrow from the recipient contained GvH clones, some of which had appeared first in ileum or blood.

For this clone: The target antigen is unknown.

Generated by immunoSEQ multiplex PCR, the TCRdb table keeps only in-frame clones and is missing some. The data show just over 95,000 clones, roughly nine tenths seen once. The starting material was unstimulated CD4+ T cells sorted from spleen or lymph node cells, obtained before intestinal transplant. This clonotype was obtained from a human donor who received an intestinal transplant.

The CDR3 loop reads CSARPKAFF. Written as DNA, the CDR3 is TGCAGTGCTAGACCCAAAGCTTTCTTT. V and J are TRBV20-1 and TRBJ1-1; D remains ambiguous. Trimming took off 2 bases at V and 9 bases at J, with 4 bases between the two ends. CDR1 and CDR2 (germline): DFQATT, SNEGSKA (reference sequence). CDR3 length: 9 amino acids.